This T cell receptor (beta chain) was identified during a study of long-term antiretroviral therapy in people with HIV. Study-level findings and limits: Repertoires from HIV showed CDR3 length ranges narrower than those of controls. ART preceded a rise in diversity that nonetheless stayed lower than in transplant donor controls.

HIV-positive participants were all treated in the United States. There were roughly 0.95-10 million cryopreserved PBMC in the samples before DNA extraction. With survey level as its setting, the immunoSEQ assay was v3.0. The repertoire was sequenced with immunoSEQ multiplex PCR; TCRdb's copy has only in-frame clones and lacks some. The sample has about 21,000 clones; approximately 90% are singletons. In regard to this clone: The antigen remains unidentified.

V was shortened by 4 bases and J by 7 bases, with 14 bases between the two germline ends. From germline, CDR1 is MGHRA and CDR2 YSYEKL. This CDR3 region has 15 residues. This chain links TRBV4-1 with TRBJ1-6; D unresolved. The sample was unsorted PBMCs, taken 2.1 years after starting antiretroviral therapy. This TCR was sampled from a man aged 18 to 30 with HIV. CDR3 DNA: TGCGCCAGCAGCCCAGGAGCGGAGGTGAATTCACCCCTCCACTTT. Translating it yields CASSPGAEVNSPLHF.